These 2 T cell receptor beta chains share one sample of origin, sequenced in a study of metastatic and nonmetastatic thyroid tumors. Using MiXCR, TCRdb re-called clones from the PCR reads. The sample shows 35,000 to 55,000 clones, around 2.9% of them seen only once. Among the patients, none had received any treatment before thyroid surgery. Sequenced material: blood. The receptor set was obtained from a female donor with papillary thyroid cancer or a benign thyroid nodule (not recorded which). Some clones in this sample may be carry-over from other donors' samples.

The chain recombines TRBV30 with TRBJ1-1; D unclear. V was clipped by 0 bases and J by 7 bases, with 9 bases between them. The CDR3 extends over 12 amino acids. Germline loops: CDR1 GTSNPN, CDR2 SVGIG (reference sequence). DNA for the CDR3: TGTGCCTGGAGTGTACAAGGCAGTGAAGCTTTCTTT. This gives the protein CAWSVQGSEAFF.

The J gene is TRBJ1-6, the V gene TRBV28; D perhaps matches TRBD1 (6 bases). CDR3 length: 17 amino acids. CDR1 MDHEN and CDR2 SYDVKM come from the germline V gene. V lost 3 bases, J lost 5 bases, and 17 bases lay in between. CDR3 bases: TGTGCCAGCAGTTTCGGCGGCCAGGGGATAAATAATTCACCCCTCCACTTT. Its translation is CASSFGGQGINNSPLHF. Based on the CDR3 plus reference TRBV28 and TRBJ1-6, the full variable domain is DVKVTQSSRYLVKRTGEKVFLECVQDMDHENMFWYRQDPGLGLRLIYFSYDVKMKEKGDIPEGYSVSREKKERFSLILESASTNQTSMYLCASSFGGQGINNSPLHFGNGTRLTVT.